This T cell receptor beta chain was profiled in a study of T cells in women clearing cervical HPV infection. Sequencing was performed with immunoSEQ multiplex PCR; in TCRdb, only in-frame clones are kept and a portion is missing. Recorded for this sample: 15,000 to 20,000 clones. After removal of 7 bases from V and 2 bases from J, the junction contained 17 bases not matched to a gene. This CDR3 comprises 17 residues. Germline V CDR1 and CDR2: MNHEY, SVGEGT. By frequency, this clone registers medium-sized. The read terminates 3 residues before the CDR3 end, so the remaining end is supplied by the germline J gene.

The chain combines TRBV6-2 or TRBV6-3 with TRBJ2-7; 7 bases agree with TRBD2. This clonotype was obtained from a woman between 18 and 75 years old with a cervical HPV16 infection that either progressed to CIN3+ or cleared (not recorded which). The sequencing sample was made of blood buffy coat. CDR3 DNA, as far as it was read: TGTGCCAGCACCCCCCGGTACCAGCGGGAAGCCACCTACGAG. It specifies CASTPRYQREATYE. The whole CDR3 sequence is CASTPRYQREATYEQYF.